This TCR beta chain emerged from a study of spatial heterogeneity in lung cancer. Study at large: Correlation of TCR transcript counts in tumor regions with a T cell module score from matched bulk RNA-seq was strong. Broader study findings: The study found that expanded intratumoral alpha and beta TCR counts tracked tumor mutation counts.

Notes on this clonotype: Antigen unknown. A library made for alpha chains picked up this beta chain off target, so its size means little.

TCRdb re-called the 5' RACE reads through MiXCR, storing one row per CDR3 protein. The table records 7,500 to 10,000 distinct CDR3 sequences, around an eighth of them present only once. Regarding time point: sample taken at primary tumor resection. V shed 6 bases and J shed 7 bases, with 19 bases lying between them. This CDR3 is 15 amino acids long. This TCR derives from a male donor with early-stage non-small cell lung cancer. V usage is TRBV12-3 or TRBV12-4 and J usage is TRBJ1-5; D gene unclear. The material was lung tumor tissue, obtained at surgery. This CDR3 is CASSPGGNHRQPQHF. The DNA for the CDR3 is TGTGCCAGCAGCCCAGGAGGGAATCATCGCCAGCCCCAGCATTTT.